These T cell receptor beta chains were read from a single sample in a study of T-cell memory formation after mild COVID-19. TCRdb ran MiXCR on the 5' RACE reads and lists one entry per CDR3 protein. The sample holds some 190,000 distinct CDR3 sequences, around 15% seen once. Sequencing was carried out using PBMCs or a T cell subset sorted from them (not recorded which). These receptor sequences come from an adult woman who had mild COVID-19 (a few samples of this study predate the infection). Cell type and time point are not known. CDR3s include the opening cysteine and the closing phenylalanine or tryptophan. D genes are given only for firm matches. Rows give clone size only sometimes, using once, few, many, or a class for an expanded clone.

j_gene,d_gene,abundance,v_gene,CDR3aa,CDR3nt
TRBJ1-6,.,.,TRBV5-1,CASSLGQPNNSPLHF,TGCGCCAGCAGCTTGGGACAGCCCAATAATTCACCCCTCCACTTT
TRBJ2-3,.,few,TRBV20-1,CSARDARALDTQYF,TGCAGTGCTAGAGATGCCCGGGCCCTCGATACGCAGTATTTT
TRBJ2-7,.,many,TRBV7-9,CASSLVGVAASSSYEQYF,TGTGCCAGCAGCTTGGTAGGGGTAGCGGCCTCCAGCTCCTACGAGCAGTACTTC
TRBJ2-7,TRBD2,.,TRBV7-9,CASSPATSGGTGEQYF,TGTGCCAGCAGTCCCGCGACTAGCGGGGGGACGGGAGAGCAGTACTTC
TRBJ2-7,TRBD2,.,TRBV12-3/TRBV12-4,CASSLETSGGYSYEQYF,TGTGCCAGCAGTTTAGAGACTAGCGGGGGCTACTCCTACGAGCAGTACTTC
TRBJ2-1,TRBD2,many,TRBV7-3,CASSLRTSEYNEQFF,TGTGCCAGCAGCTTACGGACTAGCGAGTACAATGAGCAGTTCTTC
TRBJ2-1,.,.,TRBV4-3,CASSQGLAYEQFF,TGCGCCAGCAGCCAAGGGCTAGCCTATGAGCAGTTCTTC
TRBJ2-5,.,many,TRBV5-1,CASSLDVAETQYF,TGCGCCAGCAGCTTGGATGTTGCAGAGACCCAGTACTTC
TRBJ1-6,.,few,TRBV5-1,CASSLESSDSPLHF,TGCGCCAGCAGCTTGGAGTCTTCTGATTCACCCCTCCACTTT
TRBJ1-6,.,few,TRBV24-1,CAAPRDVHSPLHF,TGTGCCGCCCCAAGGGACGTTCATTCACCCCTCCACTTT
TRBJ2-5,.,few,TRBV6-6,CASSYLSETQYF,TGTGCCAGCAGTTATCTCTCGGAGACCCAGTACTTC
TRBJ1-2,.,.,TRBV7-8,CASSPRTAQSYYGYTF,TGTGCCAGCAGCCCAAGGACGGCCCAATCCTACTATGGCTACACCTTC
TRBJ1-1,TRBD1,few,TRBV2,CASSGQGAGMNTEAFF,TGTGCCAGCAGTGGGCAGGGGGCCGGAATGAACACTGAAGCTTTCTTT
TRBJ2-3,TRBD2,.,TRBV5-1,CASSLSAASGREYGDTQYF,TGCGCCAGCAGCTTGTCGGCGGCTAGCGGGAGGGAGTACGGAGATACGCAGTATTTT
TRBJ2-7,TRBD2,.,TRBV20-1,CSASIAGGREQYF,TGCAGTGCTAGTATAGCGGGAGGGCGTGAGCAGTACTTC
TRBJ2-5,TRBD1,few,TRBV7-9,CASSWTGRETQYF,TGTGCCAGCAGCTGGACAGGGCGAGAGACCCAGTACTTC
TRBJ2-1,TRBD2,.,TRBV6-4,CASSASSGNSDEQFF,TGTGCCAGCAGTGCGTCTAGCGGGAACAGTGATGAGCAGTTCTTC
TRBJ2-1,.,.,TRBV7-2,CASSLVVDIAHIRPRRMGNEQFF,TGTGCCAGCAGCTTAGTTGTCGACATAGCCCACATTCGTCCTCGGAGAATGGGGAATGAGCAGTTCTTC
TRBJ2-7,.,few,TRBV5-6,CASSYQREQYF,TGTGCCAGCAGCTATCAGAGGGAGCAGTACTTC
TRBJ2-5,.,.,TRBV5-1,CASSFGAGETQYF,TGCGCCAGCAGCTTTGGGGCAGGGGAGACCCAGTACTTC
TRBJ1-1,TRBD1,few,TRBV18,CASSPDRGRGYTEAFF,TGTGCCAGCTCACCGGACAGGGGACGGGGGTACACTGAAGCTTTCTTT
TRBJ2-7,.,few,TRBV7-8,CASSRQEVYEQYF,TGTGCCAGCAGCCGCCAGGAGGTATACGAGCAGTACTTC
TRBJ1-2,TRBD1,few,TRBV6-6,CASSYSTGASNYGYTF,TGTGCCAGCAGTTACTCGACAGGGGCCTCTAACTATGGCTACACCTTC
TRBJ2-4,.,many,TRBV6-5,CASSSPGQAKNIQYF,TGTGCCAGCAGTTCCCCCGGACAGGCCAAAAACATTCAGTACTTC
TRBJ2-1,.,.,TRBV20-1,CSAHGTSYNEQFF,TGCAGTGCTCATGGGACCTCCTACAATGAGCAGTTCTTC
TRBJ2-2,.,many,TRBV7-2,CASSLKTGELFF,TGTGCCAGCAGCCTCAAAACCGGGGAGCTGTTTTTT
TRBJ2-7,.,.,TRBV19,CASSQGASYEQYF,TGTGCCAGTAGTCAGGGTGCGTCCTACGAGCAGTACTTC
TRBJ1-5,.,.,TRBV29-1,CSVAVGPRNQPQHF,TGCAGCGTCGCCGTGGGACCAAGGAATCAGCCCCAGCATTTT
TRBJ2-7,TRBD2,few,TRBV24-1,CATSDLSGGRNEQYF,TGTGCCACCAGTGATTTGTCGGGAGGGCGTAACGAGCAGTACTTC
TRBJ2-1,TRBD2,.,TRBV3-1,CASSPLAGGRNEQFF,TGTGCCAGCAGCCCGCTAGCGGGGGGTCGCAATGAGCAGTTCTTC
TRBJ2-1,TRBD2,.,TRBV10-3,CAISTRTSGRANEQFF,TGTGCCATCAGTACCCGGACTAGCGGGAGGGCAAATGAGCAGTTCTTC
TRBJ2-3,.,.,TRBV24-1,CATSDLLSSADTQYF,TGTGCCACCAGTGATTTGCTATCTAGTGCAGATACGCAGTATTTT